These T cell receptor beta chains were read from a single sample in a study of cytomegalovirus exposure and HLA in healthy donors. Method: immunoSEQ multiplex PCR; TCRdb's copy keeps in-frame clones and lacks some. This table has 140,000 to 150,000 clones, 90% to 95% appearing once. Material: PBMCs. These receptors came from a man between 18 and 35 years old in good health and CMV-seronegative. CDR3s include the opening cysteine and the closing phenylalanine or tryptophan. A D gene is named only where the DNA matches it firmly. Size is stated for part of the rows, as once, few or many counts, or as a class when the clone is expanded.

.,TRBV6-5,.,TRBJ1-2,CASSYSAQGNGYTF,TGTGCCAGCAGTTACTCGGCACAGGGAAATGGCTACACCTTC
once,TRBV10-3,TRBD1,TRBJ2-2,CAISATGVLPGNTGELFF,TGTGCCATCAGCGCGACAGGGGTCCTCCCGGGGAACACCGGGGAGCTGTTTTTT
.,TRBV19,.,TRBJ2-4,CASSIPTVEGNIQYF,TGTGCCAGTAGTATCCCGACAGTCGAAGGAAACATTCAGTACTTC
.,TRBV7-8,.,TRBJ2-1,CASSLARDWGQKKFF,TGTGCCAGCAGCTTAGCGCGGGACTGGGGTCAGAAAAAGTTCTTC
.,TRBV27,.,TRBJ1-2,CASSSVSDMSGYTF,TGTGCCAGCAGTTCGGTGTCTGATATGAGTGGCTACACCTTC
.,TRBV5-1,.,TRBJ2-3,CASSLWVGAGRTDTQYF,TGCGCCAGCAGCTTGTGGGTAGGGGCTGGGCGCACAGATACGCAGTATTTT
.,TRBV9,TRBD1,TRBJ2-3,CASSGTAQGVDTQYF,TGTGCCAGCAGCGGGACCGCCCAGGGGGTAGATACGCAGTATTTT
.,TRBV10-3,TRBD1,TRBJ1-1,CAISERQGDWNTEAFF,TGTGCCATCAGTGAGCGGCAGGGGGATTGGAACACTGAAGCTTTCTTT
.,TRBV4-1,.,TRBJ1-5,CASSQVRGVKGRNQPQHF,TGCGCCAGCAGCCAAGTACGGGGGGTAAAGGGTCGCAATCAGCCCCAGCATTTT
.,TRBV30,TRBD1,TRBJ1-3,CAWDRGGTSGNTIYF,TGTGCCTGGGACAGGGGTGGAACCTCTGGAAACACCATATATTTT
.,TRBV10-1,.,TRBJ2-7,CARVENKLNRAYEQYF,TGCGCCAGGGTAGAAAACAAGCTCAACCGGGCCTACGAGCAGTACTTC
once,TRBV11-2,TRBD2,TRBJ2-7,CASSSILAGDYEQYF,TGTGCCAGCAGCTCCATACTAGCGGGAGACTACGAGCAGTACTTC
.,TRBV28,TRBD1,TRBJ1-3,CASSFSGQTKNTIYF,TGTGCCAGCAGTTTTTCGGGACAGACTAAAAACACCATATATTTT
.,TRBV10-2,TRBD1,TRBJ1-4,CASRTGGNEKLFF,TGCGCCAGCAGGACAGGGGGTAATGAAAAACTGTTTTTT
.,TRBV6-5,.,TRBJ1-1,CASSYARVHAEAFF,TGTGCCAGCAGTTACGCCAGGGTACACGCTGAAGCTTTCTTT
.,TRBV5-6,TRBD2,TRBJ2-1,CASSVSGTSGSESEQFF,TGTGCCAGCAGCGTATCGGGGACTAGCGGGAGTGAGAGTGAGCAGTTCTTC
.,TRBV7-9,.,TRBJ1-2,CASSLSGHRVSDGYTF,TGTGCCAGCAGCTTATCTGGTCACAGGGTATCTGATGGCTACACCTTC
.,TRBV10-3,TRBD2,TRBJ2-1,CAIGLASSEQFF,TGTGCCATCGGACTAGCTAGTAGTGAGCAGTTCTTC
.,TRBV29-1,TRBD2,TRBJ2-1,CSVATSGGDEQFF,TGCAGCGTTGCTACTAGCGGGGGTGATGAGCAGTTCTTC
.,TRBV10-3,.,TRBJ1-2,CAITGDSYGYTF,TGTGCCATCACCGGGGATAGCTATGGCTACACCTTC
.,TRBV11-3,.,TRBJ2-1,CASSLPRAGNEQFF,TGTGCCAGCAGCTTGCCCAGGGCTGGGAATGAGCAGTTCTTC
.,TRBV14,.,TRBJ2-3,CASSQYSASTDTQYF,TGTGCCAGCAGCCAATATAGCGCCTCCACAGATACGCAGTATTTT
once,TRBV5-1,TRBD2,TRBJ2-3,CASSLFAGGSTDTQYF,TGCGCCAGCAGCTTGTTTGCGGGGGGGTCGACAGATACGCAGTATTTT
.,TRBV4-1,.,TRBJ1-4,CASSQVHRTENEKLFF,TGCGCCAGCAGCCAAGTACATAGGACAGAGAATGAAAAACTGTTTTTT
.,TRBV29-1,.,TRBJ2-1,CSVILAPSEEGEYNEQFF,TGCAGCGTTATATTGGCACCCTCGGAGGAGGGAGAGTACAATGAGCAGTTCTTC
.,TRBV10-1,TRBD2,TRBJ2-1,CASSEWTSGNSEQFF,TGCGCCAGCAGTGAGTGGACTAGCGGGAATAGTGAGCAGTTCTTC
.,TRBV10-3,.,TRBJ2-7,CAISEFPGDTSYEQYF,TGTGCCATCAGTGAATTCCCCGGAGATACCTCCTACGAGCAGTACTTC
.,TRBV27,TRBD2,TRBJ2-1,CATAGASGTNEQFF,TGTGCCACCGCTGGGGCTAGCGGGACAAATGAGCAGTTCTTC
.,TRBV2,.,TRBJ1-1,CASRTTGWENTEAFF,TGTGCCAGCAGGACGACAGGATGGGAGAACACTGAAGCTTTCTTT
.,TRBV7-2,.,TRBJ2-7,CASSFGEGYEQYF,TGTGCCAGCAGCTTCGGGGAAGGTTACGAGCAGTACTTC
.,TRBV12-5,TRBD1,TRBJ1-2,CATGQGDHGYTF,TGTGCTACTGGGCAGGGGGACCATGGCTACACCTTC
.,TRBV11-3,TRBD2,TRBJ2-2,CASSLGGLAATGELFF,TGTGCCAGCAGCTTAGGGGGACTAGCGGCGACCGGGGAGCTGTTTTTT
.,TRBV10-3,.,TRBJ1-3,CAISTLGLIYF,TGTGCCATCAGTACTCTAGGACTCATATATTTT
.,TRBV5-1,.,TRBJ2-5,CASSLALADQETQYF,TGCGCCAGCAGCTTGGCACTAGCTGACCAAGAGACCCAGTACTTC
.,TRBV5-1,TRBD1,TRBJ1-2,CASSLVGTGNGYTF,TGCGCCAGCAGCTTGGTAGGGACAGGGAATGGCTACACCTTC
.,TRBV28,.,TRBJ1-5,CASIKLGGQSNQPQHF,TGTGCCAGCATTAAGTTGGGGGGGCAGAGCAATCAGCCCCAGCATTTT
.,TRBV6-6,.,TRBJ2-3,CASSPQGVAADTQYF,TGTGCCAGCAGTCCGCAGGGTGTAGCGGCAGATACGCAGTATTTT
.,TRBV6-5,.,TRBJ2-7,CASSYSKRQGYGEQYF,TGTGCCAGCAGTTACTCGAAGCGCCAGGGTTATGGCGAGCAGTACTTC
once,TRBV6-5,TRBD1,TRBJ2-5,CASSYTDRGETQYF,TGTGCCAGCAGTTATACCGACAGGGGGGAGACCCAGTACTTC
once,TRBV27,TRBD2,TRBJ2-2,CASSGLVLTGELFF,TGTGCCAGCAGTGGACTAGTTTTGACCGGGGAGCTGTTTTTT
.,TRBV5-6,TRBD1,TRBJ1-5,CASSLTGEEQPQHF,TGTGCCAGCAGCTTGACAGGGGAGGAACAGCCCCAGCATTTT
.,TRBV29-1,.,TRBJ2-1,CSVNKLDSNEQFF,TGCAGCGTTAATAAATTAGACAGCAATGAGCAGTTCTTC
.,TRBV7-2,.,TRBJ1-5,CASSLEGMGNQPQHF,TGTGCCAGCAGCTTAGAGGGGATGGGGAATCAGCCCCAGCATTTT
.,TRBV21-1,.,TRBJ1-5,CASSKEGGPRVDNQPQHF,TGTGCCAGCAGCAAAGAGGGAGGCCCCCGGGTTGACAATCAGCCCCAGCATTTT
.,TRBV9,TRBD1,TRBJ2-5,CASSPHRGGETQYF,TGTGCCAGCAGCCCTCACAGGGGTGGGGAGACCCAGTACTTC
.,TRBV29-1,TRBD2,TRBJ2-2,CSVGASLAGLNAGELFF,TGCAGCGTGGGTGCGTCCCTAGCGGGGCTTAACGCCGGGGAGCTGTTTTTT